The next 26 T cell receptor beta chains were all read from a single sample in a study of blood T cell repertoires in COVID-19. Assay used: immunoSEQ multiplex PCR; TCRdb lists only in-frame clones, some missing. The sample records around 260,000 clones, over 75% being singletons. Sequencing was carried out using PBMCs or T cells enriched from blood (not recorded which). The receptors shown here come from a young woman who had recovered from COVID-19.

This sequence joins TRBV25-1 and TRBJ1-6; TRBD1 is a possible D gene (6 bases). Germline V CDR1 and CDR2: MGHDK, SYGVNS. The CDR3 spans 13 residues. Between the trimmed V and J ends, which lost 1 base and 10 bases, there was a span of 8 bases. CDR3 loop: CASSELTGSPLHF. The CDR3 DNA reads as TGTGCCAGCAGTGAATTAACAGGGTCACCCCTCCACTTT. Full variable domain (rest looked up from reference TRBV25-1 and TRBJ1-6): EADIYQTPRYLVIGTGKKITLECSQTMGHDKMYWYQQDPGMELHLIHYSYGVNSTEKGDLSSESTVSRIRTEHFPLTLESARPSHTSQYLCASSELTGSPLHFGNGTRLTVT.

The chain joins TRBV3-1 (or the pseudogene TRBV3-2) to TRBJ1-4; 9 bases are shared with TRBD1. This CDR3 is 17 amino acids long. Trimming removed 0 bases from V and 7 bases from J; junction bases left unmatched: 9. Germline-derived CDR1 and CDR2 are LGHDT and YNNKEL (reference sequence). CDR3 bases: TGTGCCAGCAGCCAAGAGAACAGGGGGCTCTGGGGTGAAAAACTGTTTTTT. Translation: CASSQENRGLWGEKLFF.

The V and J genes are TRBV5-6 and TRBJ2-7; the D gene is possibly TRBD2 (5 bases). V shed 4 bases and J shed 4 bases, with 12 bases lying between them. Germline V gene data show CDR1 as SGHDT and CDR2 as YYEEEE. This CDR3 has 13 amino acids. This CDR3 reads CASSVVRGYEQYF. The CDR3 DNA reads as TGTGCCAGCAGCGTGGTGAGAGGGTACGAGCAGTACTTC.

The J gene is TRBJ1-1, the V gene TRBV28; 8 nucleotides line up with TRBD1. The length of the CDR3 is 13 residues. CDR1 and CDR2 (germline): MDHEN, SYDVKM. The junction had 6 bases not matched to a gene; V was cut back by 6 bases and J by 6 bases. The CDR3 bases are TGTGCCAGCAGACCCTGGGACAGGCCTGAAGCTTTCTTT. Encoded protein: CASRPWDRPEAFF.

The CDR3 DNA follows: TGTGCCAGCACCCAGGGGGGAGTAGCATCGTACGAGCAGTACTTC. Translation gives CASTQGGVASYEQYF. The chain has TRBV28 and TRBJ2-7, with D perhaps matching TRBD1 (7 bases). The V end lost 7 bases, the J end lost 4 bases, and 20 bases lay between the germline ends. Per germline, CDR1 MDHEN and CDR2 SYDVKM. This CDR3 region has 15 residues.

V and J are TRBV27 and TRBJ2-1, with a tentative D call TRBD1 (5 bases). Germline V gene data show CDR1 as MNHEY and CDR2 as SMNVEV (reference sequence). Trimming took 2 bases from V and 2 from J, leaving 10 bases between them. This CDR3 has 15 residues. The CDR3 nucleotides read TGTGCCAGCAGTTTAAGCGACAGAGCCTACAATGAGCAGTTCTTC. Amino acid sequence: CASSLSDRAYNEQFF.

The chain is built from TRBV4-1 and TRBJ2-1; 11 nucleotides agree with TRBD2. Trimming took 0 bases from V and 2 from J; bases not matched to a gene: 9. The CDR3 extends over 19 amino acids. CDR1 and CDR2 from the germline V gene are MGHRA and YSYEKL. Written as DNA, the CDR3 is TGCGCCAGCAGCCAAGATTTACTAGCGGGAGTGGGGGCCTACAATGAGCAGTTCTTC. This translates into CASSQDLLAGVGAYNEQFF.

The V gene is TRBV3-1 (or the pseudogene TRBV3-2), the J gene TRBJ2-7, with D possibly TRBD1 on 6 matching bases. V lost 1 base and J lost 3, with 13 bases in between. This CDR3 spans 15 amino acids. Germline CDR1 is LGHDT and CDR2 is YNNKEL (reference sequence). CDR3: CASSQVKDSLYEQYF. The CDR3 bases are TGTGCCAGCAGCCAAGTTAAGGACAGCCTCTACGAGCAGTACTTC.

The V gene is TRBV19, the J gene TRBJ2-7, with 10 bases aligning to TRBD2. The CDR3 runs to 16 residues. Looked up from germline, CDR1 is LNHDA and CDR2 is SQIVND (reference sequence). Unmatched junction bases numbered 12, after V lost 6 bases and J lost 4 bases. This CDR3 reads CASSDLASGSRYEQYF. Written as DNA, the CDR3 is TGTGCCAGTAGCGACCTTGCTAGCGGGAGTCGATACGAGCAGTACTTC.

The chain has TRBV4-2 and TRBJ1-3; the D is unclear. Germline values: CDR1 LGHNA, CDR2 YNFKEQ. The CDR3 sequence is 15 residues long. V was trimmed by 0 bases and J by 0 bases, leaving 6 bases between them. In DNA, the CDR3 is TGTGCCAGCAGCCAAGAAGAGGGCTCTGGAAACACCATATATTTT. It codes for CASSQEEGSGNTIYF.

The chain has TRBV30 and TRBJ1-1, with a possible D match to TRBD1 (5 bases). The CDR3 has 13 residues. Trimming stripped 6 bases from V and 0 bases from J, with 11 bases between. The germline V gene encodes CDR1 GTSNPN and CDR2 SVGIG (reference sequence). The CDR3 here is CACGAALNTEAFF. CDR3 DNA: TGTGCCTGTGGGGCGGCTCTGAACACTGAAGCTTTCTTT.

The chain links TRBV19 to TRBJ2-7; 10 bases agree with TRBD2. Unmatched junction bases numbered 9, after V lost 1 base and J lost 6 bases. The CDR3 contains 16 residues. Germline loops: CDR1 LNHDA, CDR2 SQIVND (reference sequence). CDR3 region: CASSIVRLAGVREQYF. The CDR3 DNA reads TGTGCCAGTAGTATAGTACGTCTAGCGGGAGTACGCGAGCAGTACTTC.

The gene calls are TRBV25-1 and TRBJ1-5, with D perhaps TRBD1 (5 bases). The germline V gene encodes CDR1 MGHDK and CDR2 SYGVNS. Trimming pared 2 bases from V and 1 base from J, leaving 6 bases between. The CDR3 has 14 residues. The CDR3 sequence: CASSEQGSNQPQHF. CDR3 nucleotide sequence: TGTGCCAGCAGTGAACAGGGAAGCAATCAGCCCCAGCATTTT. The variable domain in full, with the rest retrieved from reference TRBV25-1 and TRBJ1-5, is EADIYQTPRYLVIGTGKKITLECSQTMGHDKMYWYQQDPGMELHLIHYSYGVNSTEKGDLSSESTVSRIRTEHFPLTLESARPSHTSQYLCASSEQGSNQPQHFGDGTRLSIL.

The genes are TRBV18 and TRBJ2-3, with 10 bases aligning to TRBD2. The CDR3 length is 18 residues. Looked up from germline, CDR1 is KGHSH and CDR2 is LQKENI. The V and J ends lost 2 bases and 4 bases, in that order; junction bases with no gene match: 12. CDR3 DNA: TGTGCCAGCTCACCAATCCCCCCAGCGGGAGGGAAGGCAGATACGCAGTATTTT. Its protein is CASSPIPPAGGKADTQYF.

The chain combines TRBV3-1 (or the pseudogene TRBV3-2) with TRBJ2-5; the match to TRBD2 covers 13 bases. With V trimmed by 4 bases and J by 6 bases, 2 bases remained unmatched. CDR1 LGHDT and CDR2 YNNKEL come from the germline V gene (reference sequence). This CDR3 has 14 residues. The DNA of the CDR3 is TGTGCCAGCAGCCGGACTAGCGGGAGAAAGACCCAGTACTTC. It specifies CASSRTSGRKTQYF.

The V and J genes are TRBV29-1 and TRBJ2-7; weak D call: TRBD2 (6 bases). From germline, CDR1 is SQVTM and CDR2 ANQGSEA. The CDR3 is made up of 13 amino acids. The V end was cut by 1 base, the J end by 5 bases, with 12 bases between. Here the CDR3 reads CSVEGGIRNEQYF. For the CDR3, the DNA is TGCAGCGTTGAAGGCGGGATAAGGAACGAGCAGTACTTC.

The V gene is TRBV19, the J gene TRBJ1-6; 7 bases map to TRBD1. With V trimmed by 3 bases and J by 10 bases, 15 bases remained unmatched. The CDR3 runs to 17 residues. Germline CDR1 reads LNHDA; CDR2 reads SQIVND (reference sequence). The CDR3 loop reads CASSIPNRGAFDSPLHF. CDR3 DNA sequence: TGTGCCAGTAGTATCCCCAACAGGGGTGCATTTGACTCACCCCTCCACTTT.

CDR3 sequence (DNA): TGCGCCAGCACTCCGACAGTGATGAACACTGAAGCTTTCTTT. As protein: CASTPTVMNTEAFF. V usage is TRBV10-2 and J usage is TRBJ1-1, with D possibly matching TRBD1 (5 bases). V was trimmed by 7 bases and J by 0 bases, leaving 12 bases between them. The CDR3 is 14 residues long. CDR1 WSHSY and CDR2 SAAADI come from the germline V gene.

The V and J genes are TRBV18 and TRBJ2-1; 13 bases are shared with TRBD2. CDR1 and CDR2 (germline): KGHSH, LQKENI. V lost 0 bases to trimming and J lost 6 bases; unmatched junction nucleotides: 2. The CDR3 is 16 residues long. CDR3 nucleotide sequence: TGTGCCAGCTCACCACCCGGACTAGCGGGAGCCAATGAGCAGTTCTTC. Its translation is CASSPPGLAGANEQFF.

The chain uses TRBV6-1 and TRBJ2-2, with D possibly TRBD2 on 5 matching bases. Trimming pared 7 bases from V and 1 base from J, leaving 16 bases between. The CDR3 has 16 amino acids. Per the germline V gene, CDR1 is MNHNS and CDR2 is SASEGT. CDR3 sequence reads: CASTEASSLNTGELFF. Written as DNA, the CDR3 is TGTGCCAGCACCGAAGCTTCTAGCTTGAACACCGGGGAGCTGTTTTTT.

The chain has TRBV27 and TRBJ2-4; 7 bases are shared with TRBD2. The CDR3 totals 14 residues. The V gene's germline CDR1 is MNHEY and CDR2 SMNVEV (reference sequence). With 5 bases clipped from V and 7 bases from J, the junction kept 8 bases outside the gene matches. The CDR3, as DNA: TGTGCCAGCAGTAAAATGGGGGGAGGGAACATTCAGTACTTC. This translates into CASSKMGGGNIQYF.

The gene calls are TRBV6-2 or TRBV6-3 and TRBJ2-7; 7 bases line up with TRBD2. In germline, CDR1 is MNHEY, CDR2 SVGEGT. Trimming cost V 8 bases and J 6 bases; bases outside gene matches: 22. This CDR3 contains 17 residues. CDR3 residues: CASGLPRTGGSLLEQYF. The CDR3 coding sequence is TGTGCCAGCGGCCTTCCCCGAACGGGAGGTTCCCTCCTCGAGCAGTACTTC.

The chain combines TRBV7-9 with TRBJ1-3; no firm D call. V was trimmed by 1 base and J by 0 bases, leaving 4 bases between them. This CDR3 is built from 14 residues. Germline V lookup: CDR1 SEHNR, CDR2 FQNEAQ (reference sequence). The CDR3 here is CASSLGHSGNTIYF. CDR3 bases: TGTGCCAGCAGCTTAGGTCACTCTGGAAACACCATATATTTT.

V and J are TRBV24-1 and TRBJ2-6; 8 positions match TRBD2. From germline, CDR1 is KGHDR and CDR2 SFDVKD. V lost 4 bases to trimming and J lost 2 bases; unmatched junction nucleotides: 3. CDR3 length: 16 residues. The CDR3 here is CATSDRTSPGANVLTF. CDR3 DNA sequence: TGTGCCACCAGTGACCGGACTAGCCCTGGGGCCAACGTCCTGACTTTC.

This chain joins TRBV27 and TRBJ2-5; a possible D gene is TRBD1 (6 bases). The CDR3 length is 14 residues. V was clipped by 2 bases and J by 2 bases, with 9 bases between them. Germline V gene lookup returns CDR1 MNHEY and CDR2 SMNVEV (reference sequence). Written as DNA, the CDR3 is TGTGCCAGCAGTTTAACCCAGGGGCAAGAGACCCAGTACTTC. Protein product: CASSLTQGQETQYF.

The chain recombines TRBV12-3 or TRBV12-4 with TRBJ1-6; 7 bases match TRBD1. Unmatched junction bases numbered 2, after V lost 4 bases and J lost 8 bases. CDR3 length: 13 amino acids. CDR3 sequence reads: CASSYRGYSPLHF. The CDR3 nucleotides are TGTGCCAGCAGTTACAGGGGATATTCACCCCTCCACTTT.